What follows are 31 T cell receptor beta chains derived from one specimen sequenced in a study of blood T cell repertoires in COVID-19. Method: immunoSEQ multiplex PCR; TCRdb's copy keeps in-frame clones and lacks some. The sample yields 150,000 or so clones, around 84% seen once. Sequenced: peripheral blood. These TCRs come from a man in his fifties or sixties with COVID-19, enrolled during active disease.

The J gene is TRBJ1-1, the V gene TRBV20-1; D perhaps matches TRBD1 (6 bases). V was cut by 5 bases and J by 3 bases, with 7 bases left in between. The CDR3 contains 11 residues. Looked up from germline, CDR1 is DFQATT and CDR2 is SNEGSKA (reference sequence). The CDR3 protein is CSAGGDTEAFF. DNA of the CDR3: TGCAGTGCTGGGGGCGACACTGAAGCTTTCTTT.

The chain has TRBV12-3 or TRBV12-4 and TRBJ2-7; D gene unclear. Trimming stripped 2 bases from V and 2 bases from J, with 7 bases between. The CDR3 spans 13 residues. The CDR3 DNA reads TGTGCCAGCAGTTTACAGGAAACCTACGAGCAGTACTTC. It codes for CASSLQETYEQYF.

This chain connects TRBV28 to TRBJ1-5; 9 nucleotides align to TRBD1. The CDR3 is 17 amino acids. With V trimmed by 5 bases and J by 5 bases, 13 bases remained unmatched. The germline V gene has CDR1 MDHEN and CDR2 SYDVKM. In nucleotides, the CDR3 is TGTGCCAGCAGTGGACAGGGGTTGGGGGCGCTTGATCAGCCCCAGCATTTT. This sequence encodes CASSGQGLGALDQPQHF.

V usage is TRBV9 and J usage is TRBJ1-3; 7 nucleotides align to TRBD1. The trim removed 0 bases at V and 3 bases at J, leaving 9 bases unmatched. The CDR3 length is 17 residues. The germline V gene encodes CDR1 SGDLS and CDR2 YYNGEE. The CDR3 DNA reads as TGTGCCAGCAGCGTAGGACAGGGTCGGAATAATGGAAACACCATATATTTT. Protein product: CASSVGQGRNNGNTIYF.

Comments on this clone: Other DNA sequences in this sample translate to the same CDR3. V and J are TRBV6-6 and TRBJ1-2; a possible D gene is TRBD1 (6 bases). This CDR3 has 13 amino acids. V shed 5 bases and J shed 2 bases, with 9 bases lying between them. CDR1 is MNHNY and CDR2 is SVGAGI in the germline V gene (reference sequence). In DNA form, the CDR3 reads TGTGCCAGCAGTCCCGGACAGAACTATGGCTACACCTTC. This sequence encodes CASSPGQNYGYTF.

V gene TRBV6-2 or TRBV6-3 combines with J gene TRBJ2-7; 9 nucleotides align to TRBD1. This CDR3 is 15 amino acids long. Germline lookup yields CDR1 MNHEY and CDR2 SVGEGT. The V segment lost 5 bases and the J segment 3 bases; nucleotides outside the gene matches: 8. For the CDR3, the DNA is TGTGCCAGCAGTCCCTATAGGACAGGGGACTACGAGCAGTACTTC. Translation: CASSPYRTGDYEQYF.

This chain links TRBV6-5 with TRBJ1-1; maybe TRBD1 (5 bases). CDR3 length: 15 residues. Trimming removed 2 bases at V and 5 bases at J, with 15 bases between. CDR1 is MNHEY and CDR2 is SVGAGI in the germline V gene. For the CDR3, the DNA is TGTGCCAGCAGTTACCTACCCACGGGGGGTACTGAAGCTTTCTTT. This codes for CASSYLPTGGTEAFF.

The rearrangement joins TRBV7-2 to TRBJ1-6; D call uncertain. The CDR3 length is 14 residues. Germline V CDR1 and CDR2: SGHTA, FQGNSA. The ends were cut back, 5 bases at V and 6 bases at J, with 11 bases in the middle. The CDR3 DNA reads TGTGCCAGCAGCCCAAGGGAGATTAATTCACCCCTCCACTTT. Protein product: CASSPREINSPLHF.

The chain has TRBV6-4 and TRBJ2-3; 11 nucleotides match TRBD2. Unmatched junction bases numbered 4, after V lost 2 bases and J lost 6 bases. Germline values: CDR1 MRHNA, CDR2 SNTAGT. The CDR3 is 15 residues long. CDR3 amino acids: CASSDLAGGRDTQYF. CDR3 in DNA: TGTGCCAGCAGTGACCTAGCGGGGGGAAGGGATACGCAGTATTTT.

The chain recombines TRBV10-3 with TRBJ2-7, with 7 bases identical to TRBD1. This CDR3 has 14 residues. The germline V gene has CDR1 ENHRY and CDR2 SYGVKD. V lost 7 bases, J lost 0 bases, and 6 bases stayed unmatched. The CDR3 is CAINKQGSSYEQYF. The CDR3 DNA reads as TGTGCCATCAATAAACAGGGGAGCTCCTACGAGCAGTACTTC.

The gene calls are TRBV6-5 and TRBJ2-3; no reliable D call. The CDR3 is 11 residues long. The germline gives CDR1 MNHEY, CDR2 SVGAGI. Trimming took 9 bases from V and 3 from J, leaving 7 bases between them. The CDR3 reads CASARTDTQYF. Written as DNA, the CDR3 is TGTGCCAGTGCCAGGACAGATACGCAGTATTTT.

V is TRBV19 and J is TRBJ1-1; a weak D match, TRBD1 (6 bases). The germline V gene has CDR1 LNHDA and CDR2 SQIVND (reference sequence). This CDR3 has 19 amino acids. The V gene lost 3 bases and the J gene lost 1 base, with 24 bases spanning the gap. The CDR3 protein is CASSILFFGGLTGNTEAFF. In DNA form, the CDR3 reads TGTGCCAGTAGTATTTTATTTTTTGGGGGATTGACAGGGAACACTGAAGCTTTCTTT.

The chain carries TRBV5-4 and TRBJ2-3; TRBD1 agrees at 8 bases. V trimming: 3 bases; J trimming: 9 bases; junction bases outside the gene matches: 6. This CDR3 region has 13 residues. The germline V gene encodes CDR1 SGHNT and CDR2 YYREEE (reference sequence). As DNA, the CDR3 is TGTGCCAGCAGCTCAACCGGGACAGGCACGCAGTATTTT. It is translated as CASSSTGTGTQYF.

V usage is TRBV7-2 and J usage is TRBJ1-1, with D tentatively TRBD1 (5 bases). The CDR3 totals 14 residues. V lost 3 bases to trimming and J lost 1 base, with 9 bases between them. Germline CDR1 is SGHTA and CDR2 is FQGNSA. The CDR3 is CASSFTGQNTEAFF. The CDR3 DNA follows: TGTGCCAGCAGCTTTACAGGTCAGAACACTGAAGCTTTCTTT.

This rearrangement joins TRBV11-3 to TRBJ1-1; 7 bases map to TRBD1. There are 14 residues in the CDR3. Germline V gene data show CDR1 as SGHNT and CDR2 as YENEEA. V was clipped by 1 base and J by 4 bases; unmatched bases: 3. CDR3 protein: CASSLGRGSTEAFF. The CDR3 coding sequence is TGTGCCAGCAGCTTAGGCAGGGGGAGCACTGAAGCTTTCTTT.

In DNA form, the CDR3 reads TGTGCCAGCAGCACACAGGGGGCCTCTGGGGCCAACGTCCTGACTTTC. Its translation: CASSTQGASGANVLTF. The J gene is TRBJ2-6, the V gene TRBV7-9; 9 bases are a match to TRBD1. V was pared by 5 bases and J by 0 bases, with 2 bases of the junction left unmatched. Germline V lookup: CDR1 SEHNR, CDR2 FQNEAQ (reference sequence). The CDR3 has 16 amino acids.

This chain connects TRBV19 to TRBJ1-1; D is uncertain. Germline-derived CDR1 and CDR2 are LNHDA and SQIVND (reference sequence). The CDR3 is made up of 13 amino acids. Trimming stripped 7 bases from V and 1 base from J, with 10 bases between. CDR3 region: CASNEQRNTEAFF. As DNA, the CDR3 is TGTGCCAGTAACGAACAGAGGAACACTGAAGCTTTCTTT.

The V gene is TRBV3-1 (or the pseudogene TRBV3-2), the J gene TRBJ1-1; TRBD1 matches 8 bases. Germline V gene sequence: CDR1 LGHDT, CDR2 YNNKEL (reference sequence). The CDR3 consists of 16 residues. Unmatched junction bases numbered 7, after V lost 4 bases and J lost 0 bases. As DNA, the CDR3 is TGTGCCAGCAGCCGAGGACAGGGCCTCATGAACACTGAAGCTTTCTTT. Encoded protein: CASSRGQGLMNTEAFF.

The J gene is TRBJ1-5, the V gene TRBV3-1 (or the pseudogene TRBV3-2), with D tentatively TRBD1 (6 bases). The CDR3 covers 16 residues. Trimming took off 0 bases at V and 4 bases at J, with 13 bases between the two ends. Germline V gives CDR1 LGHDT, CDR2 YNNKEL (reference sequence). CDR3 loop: CASSQDPRGRNQPQHF. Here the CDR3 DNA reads TGTGCCAGCAGCCAAGATCCCAGGGGAAGGAATCAGCCCCAGCATTTT.

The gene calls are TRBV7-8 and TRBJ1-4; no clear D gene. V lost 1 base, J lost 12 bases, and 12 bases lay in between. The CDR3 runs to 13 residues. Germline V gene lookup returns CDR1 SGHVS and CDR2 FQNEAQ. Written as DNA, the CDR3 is TGTGCCAGCAGCTTAGAGGCTGAGACTCAACTGTTTTTT. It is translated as CASSLEAETQLFF.

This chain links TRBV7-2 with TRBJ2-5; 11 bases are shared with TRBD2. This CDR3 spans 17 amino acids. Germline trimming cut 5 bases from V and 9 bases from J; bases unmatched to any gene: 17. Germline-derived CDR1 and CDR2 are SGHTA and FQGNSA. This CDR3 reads CASSPRRASGGQVAQYF. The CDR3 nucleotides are TGTGCCAGCAGCCCACGACGGGCTAGCGGGGGGCAAGTGGCCCAGTACTTC.

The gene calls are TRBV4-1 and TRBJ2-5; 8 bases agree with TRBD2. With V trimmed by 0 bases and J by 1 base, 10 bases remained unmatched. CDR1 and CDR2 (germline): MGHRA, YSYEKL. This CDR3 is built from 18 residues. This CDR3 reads CASSQEVTSGGPQETQYF. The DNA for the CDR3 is TGCGCCAGCAGCCAAGAAGTAACAAGCGGGGGACCCCAAGAGACCCAGTACTTC.

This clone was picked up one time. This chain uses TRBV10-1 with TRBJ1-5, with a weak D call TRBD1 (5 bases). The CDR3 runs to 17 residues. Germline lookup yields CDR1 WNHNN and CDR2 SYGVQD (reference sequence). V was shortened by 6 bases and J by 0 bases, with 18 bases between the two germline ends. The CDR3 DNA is TGCGCCAGCAGATTAAGGGGCGCTACCTTTAGCAATCAGCCCCAGCATTTT. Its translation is CASRLRGATFSNQPQHF.

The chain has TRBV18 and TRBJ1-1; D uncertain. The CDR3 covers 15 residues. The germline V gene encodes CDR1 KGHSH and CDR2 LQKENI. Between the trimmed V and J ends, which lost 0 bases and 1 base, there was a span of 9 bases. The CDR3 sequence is CASSPPGSTNTEAFF. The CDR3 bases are TGTGCCAGCTCACCACCAGGGAGTACGAACACTGAAGCTTTCTTT.

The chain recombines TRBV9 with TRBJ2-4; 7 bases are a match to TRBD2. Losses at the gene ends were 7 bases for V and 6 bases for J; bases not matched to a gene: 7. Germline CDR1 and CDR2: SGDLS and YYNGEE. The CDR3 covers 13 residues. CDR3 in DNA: TGTGCCAGCGGCCGGGGGGAGTCAAACATTCAGTACTTC. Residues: CASGRGESNIQYF.

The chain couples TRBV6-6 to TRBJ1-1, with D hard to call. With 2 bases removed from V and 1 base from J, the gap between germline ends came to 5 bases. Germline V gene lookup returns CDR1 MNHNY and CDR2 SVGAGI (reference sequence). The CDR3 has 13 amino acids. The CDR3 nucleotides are TGTGCCAGCAGTTACAGCGCGAACACTGAAGCTTTCTTT. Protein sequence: CASSYSANTEAFF.

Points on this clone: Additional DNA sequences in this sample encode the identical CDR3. For the CDR3, the DNA is TGTGCCAGCAGCTTAGGGGCAGGTGGAGATACGCAGTATTTT. Its protein product is CASSLGAGGDTQYF. The chain couples TRBV7-2 to TRBJ2-3; unclear D gene. Germline CDR1 reads SGHTA; CDR2 reads FQGNSA. The CDR3 sequence is 14 residues long. Between the trimmed V and J ends, which lost 1 base and 5 bases, there was a span of 10 bases.

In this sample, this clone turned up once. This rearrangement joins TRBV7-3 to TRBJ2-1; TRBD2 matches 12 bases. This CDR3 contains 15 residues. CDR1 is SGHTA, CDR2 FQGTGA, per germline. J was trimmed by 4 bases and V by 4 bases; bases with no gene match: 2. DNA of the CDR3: TGTGCCAGCAGCTCTACTAGCGGGGGGTACAATGAGCAGTTCTTC. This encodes CASSSTSGGYNEQFF.

The CDR3 DNA sequence: TGTGCCAGCAGCTGGCAGGGTAGCACCGGGGAGCTGTTTTTT. This codes for CASSWQGSTGELFF. The rearrangement uses TRBV7-2 and TRBJ2-2; perhaps TRBD1 as D (5 bases). The CDR3 runs to 14 residues. Trimming took off 4 bases at V and 4 bases at J, with 10 bases between the two ends. Germline CDR1 reads SGHTA; CDR2 reads FQGNSA.

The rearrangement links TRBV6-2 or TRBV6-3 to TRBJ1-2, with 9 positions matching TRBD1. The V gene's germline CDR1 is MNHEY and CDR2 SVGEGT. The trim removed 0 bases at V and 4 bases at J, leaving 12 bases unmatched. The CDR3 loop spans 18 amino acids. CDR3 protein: CASSYSYRGQSLGYGYTF. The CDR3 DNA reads TGTGCCAGCAGTTACTCCTACAGGGGGCAAAGTCTGGGCTATGGCTACACCTTC.

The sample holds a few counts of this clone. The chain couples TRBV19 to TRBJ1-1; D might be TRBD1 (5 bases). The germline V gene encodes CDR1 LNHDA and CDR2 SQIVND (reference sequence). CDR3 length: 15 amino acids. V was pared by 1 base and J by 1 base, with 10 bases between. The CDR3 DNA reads TGTGCCAGTAGTATAGCCCGAACAGGGAACACTGAAGCTTTCTTT. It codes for CASSIARTGNTEAFF.